This T cell receptor beta chain was profiled in a study of T-cell memory formation after mild COVID-19. Germline loops: CDR1 MNHEY, CDR2 SVGEGT. This CDR3 is built from 16 residues. V lost 3 bases, J lost 1 base, and 14 bases lay in between. TCRdb reanalysed the 5' RACE reads using MiXCR and keeps one entry per CDR3 protein. The sample shows about 440,000 distinct CDR3 sequences, around 20% of them seen only once. As regards this clonotype: The target antigen is unknown.

Findings and caveats of the study: Among clones peaking at day 37 in the second wave, SARS-CoV-2 specificity remained unconfirmed.

The sample comprised PBMCs or a T cell subset sorted from them (not recorded which). The chain is built from TRBV6-2 or TRBV6-3 and TRBJ2-3; the D is unclear. This TCR derives from an adult woman who had mild COVID-19 (a few samples of this study predate the infection). Cell type and time point are not known. The CDR3 bases are TGTGCCAGCAGTTATGGCAGTGCCCTCGGCACAGATACGCAGTATTTT. Amino acids: CASSYGSALGTDTQYF.